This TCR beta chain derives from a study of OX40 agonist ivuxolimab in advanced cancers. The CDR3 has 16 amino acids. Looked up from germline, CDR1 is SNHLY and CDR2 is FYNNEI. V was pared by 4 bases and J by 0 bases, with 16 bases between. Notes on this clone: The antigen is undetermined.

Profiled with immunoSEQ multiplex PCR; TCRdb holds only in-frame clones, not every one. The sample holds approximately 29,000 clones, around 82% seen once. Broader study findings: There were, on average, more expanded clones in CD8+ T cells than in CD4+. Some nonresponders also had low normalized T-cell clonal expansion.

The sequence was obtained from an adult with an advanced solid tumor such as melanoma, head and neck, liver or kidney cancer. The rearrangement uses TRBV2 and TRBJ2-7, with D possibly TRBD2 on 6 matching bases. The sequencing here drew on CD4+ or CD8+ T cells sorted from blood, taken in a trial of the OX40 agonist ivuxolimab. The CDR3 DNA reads TGTGCCAGCAGTGGAAGAGGAGGGGCGAGCTCCTACGAGCAGTACTTC. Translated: CASSGRGGASSYEQYF.